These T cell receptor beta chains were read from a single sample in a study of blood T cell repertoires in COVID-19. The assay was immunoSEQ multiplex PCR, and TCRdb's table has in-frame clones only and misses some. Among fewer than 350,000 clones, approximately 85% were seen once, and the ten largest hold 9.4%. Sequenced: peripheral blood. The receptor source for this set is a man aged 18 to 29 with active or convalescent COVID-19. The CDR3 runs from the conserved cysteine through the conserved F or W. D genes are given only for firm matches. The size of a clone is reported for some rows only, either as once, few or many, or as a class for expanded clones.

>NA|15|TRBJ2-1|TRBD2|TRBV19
TGTGCCAGTAGTATGGGACTAGCGGGGGGTAATGAGCAGTTCTTC
CASSMGLAGGNEQFF
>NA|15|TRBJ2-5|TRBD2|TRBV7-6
TGTGCCAGCAGCGACAAGCGGGGGGCGTGGGTGACCCAGTACTTC
CASSDKRGAWVTQYF
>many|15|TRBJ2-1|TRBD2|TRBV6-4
TGTGCCAGCAGTGGGAGCGGGGGGGCTTCCAATGAGCAGTTCTTC
CASSGSGGASNEQFF
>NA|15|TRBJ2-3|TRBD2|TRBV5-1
TGCGCCAGCTGGGGACTAGCGGGGGGCACAGATACGCAGTATTTT
CASWGLAGGTDTQYF
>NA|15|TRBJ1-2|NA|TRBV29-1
TGCAGCGTTGAGGGGTGGGGAGGGGATAACTATGGCTACACCTTC
CSVEGWGGDNYGYTF
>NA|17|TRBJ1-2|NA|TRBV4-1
TGCGCCAGCAGCCTACCCGGGGAGGGGGTAGAGAAAGATGGCTACACCTTC
CASSLPGEGVEKDGYTF
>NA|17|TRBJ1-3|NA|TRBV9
TGTGCCAGCAGCCCCCCTCGGTCGGGGGGCGCTGGAAACACCATATATTTT
CASSPPRSGGAGNTIYF
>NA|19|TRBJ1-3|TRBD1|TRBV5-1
TGCGCCAGCAGCTTAGACCGGGACAGAGGACGGAGCTCTGGAAACACCATATATTTT
CASSLDRDRGRSSGNTIYF
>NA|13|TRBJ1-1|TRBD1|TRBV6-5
TGTGCCAGCAGTTACGGACAGGGGGCGCGAGCTTTCTTT
CASSYGQGARAFF
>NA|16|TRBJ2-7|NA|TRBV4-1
TGCGCCAGCAGCCAAATCTTCGGGAAACGGAGTTACGAGCAGTACTTC
CASSQIFGKRSYEQYF
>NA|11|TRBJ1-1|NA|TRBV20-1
TGCAGTGCTCCCCGAGGCACTGAAGCTTTCTTT
CSAPRGTEAFF
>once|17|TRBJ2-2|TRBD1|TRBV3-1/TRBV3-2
TGTGCCAGCAGCCAGAACCGCCCGGGACAGTACACCGGGGAGCTGTTTTTT
CASSQNRPGQYTGELFF
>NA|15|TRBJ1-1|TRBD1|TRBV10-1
TGCGCCAGCAGTGAACCTGGACAGGGGCTCACTGAAGCTTTCTTT
CASSEPGQGLTEAFF
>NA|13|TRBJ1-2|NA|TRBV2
TGTGCCAGCAAGGCGGGGATGAACTATGGCTACACCTTC
CASKAGMNYGYTF
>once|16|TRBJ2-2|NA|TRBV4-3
TGCGCCAGCAGCCAAGATCGGAGCTCCAACACCGGGGAGCTGTTTTTT
CASSQDRSSNTGELFF
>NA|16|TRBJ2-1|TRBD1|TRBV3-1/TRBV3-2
TGTGCCAGCAGCTTAACGACAGGGGGCGCCTACAATGAGCAGTTCTTC
CASSLTTGGAYNEQFF
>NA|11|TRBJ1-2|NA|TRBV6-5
TGTGCCAGCACTGGGGGAGGGGGCTACACCTTC
CASTGGGGYTF
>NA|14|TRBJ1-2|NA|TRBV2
TGTGCCAGCAGTGATACTATCCGCTACTATGGCTACACCTTC
CASSDTIRYYGYTF
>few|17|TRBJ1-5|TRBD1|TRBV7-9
TGTGCCAGCAGCTTAGCCCAGGGGGCATATAGCAATCAGCCCCAGCATTTT
CASSLAQGAYSNQPQHF
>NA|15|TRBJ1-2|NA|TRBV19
TGTGCCAGTAGTCTCCTCAGGGATCTCGACTATGGCTACACCTTC
CASSLLRDLDYGYTF
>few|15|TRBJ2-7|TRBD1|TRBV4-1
TGCGCCAGCAGCCACGAGGACAGGGGAACCTACGAGCAGTACTTC
CASSHEDRGTYEQYF
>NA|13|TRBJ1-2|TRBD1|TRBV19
TGTGCCAGTGGCGCCGGGACAGGTTGGGGCTACACCTTC
CASGAGTGWGYTF
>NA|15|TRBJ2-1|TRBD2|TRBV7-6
TGTGCCAGCAGCTTAAGGACTAGCGGGTCCAATGAGCAGTTCTTC
CASSLRTSGSNEQFF
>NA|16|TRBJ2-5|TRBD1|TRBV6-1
TGTGCCAGCAGTGAACATGGGGACAGCCCACAAGAGACCCAGTACTTC
CASSEHGDSPQETQYF
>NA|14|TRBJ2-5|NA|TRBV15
TGTGCCACCAGCGGAGGGGGGGGCTGGGAGACCCAGTACTTC
CATSGGGGWETQYF
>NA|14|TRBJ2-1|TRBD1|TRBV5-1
TGCGCCAGCAGCTCGGGACAGGGGACCAATGAGCAGTTCTTC
CASSSGQGTNEQFF
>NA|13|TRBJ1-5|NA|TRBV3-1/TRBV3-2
TGTGCCAGCAGCCAAGTACCCCAGAAGCCCCAGCATTTT
CASSQVPQKPQHF
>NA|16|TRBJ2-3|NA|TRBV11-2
TGTGCCAGCAGGGGAATCCAGGGGAAAAGCACAGATACGCAGTATTTT
CASRGIQGKSTDTQYF
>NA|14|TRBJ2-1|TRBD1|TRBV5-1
TGCGCCAGCAGCTGGGACAGGTCCTACAATGAGCAGTTCTTC
CASSWDRSYNEQFF
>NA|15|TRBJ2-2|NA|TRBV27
TGTGCCAGCAGTTTCTCGGCAGGGTATACCGGGGAGCTGTTTTTT
CASSFSAGYTGELFF
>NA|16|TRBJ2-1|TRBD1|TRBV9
TGTGCCAGCAGCGCCCAGACAGGGAAGCATAACAATGAGCAGTTCTTC
CASSAQTGKHNNEQFF
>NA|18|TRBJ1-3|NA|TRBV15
TGTGCCACCAGCACTCGGGTTATCCGGGACAACTCTGGAAACACCATATATTTT
CATSTRVIRDNSGNTIYF
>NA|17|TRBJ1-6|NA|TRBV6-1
TGTGCCAGCAGTGAATACGGGGGGCTGAGTGTTAATTCACCCCTCCACTTT
CASSEYGGLSVNSPLHF
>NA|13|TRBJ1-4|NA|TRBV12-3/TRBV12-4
TGTGCCAGCAGTCGGTCCTCCGGGAATTTCTATGTTTTT
CASSRSSGNFYVF
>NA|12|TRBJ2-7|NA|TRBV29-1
TGCAGCGTTGAAGACAGGGGCTACGAGCAGTACTTC
CSVEDRGYEQYF
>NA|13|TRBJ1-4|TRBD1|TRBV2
TGTGCCAGCGGGGACAGGGCCAGTGAAAAACTGTTTTTT
CASGDRASEKLFF
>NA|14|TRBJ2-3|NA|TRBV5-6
TGTGCCAGCAGCCCCGGTGTTAGCACAGATACGCAGTATTTT
CASSPGVSTDTQYF
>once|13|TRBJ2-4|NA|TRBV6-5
TGTGCCAGCAGTTACTCCGGGGGATACATTCAGTACTTC
CASSYSGGYIQYF
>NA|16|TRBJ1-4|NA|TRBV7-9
TGTGCCAGCAGCGTACAACCGGGACGGCGGGGTGAAAAACTGTTTTTT
CASSVQPGRRGEKLFF
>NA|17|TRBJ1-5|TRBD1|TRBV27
TGTGCCAGCAGTCCCCGGACAGGGAAGAATAGCAATCAGCCCCAGCATTTT
CASSPRTGKNSNQPQHF
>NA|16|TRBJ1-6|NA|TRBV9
TGTGCCAGCAGTCCTATGCCCCAGGTACAGGATTCACCCCTCCACTTT
CASSPMPQVQDSPLHF
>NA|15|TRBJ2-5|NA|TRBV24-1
TGTGCCACCAGTGATCCGACTCAGGGGAGAGAGACCCAGTACTTC
CATSDPTQGRETQYF
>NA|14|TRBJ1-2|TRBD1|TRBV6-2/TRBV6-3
TGTGCCAGCAGTTACGACGGGACAGCCTATGGCTACACCTTC
CASSYDGTAYGYTF
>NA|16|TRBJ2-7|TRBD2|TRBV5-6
TGTGCCAGCAGCTTGGCTGGACTAGCGATTACCTACGAGCAGTACTTC
CASSLAGLAITYEQYF
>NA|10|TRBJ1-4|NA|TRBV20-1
TGCGGCCCTAGGAGTGAAAAACTGTTTTTT
CGPRSEKLFF
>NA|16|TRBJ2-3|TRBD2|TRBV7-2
TGTGCCAGCAGCCTCTTCGCGACTAGCGGGGGGGATACGCAGTATTTT
CASSLFATSGGDTQYF
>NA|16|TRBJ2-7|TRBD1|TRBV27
TGTGCCAGCAGCCGCGTCGGGACAGGGTTGGGGTACGAGCAGTACTTC
CASSRVGTGLGYEQYF